The 15 T cell receptor beta chains listed next were all sequenced from one sample in a study of breast tumors, draining lymph nodes, adjacent tissues. MiXCR was run by TCRdb on the multiplex PCR reads, yielding one entry per CDR3 protein. The repertoire holds some 100,000 distinct CDR3 sequences, roughly 20% seen once, with more than 0.9% in the top ten. Samples came from axillary lymph nodes draining the breast cancer. Sequencing was performed on axillary lymph node tissue. Receptor source: a female donor with breast cancer. Some clones in this sample may be carry-over from other donors' samples.

This clonotype was seen at least ten times. The genes are TRBV10-3 and TRBJ2-5; D may be TRBD1 (5 bases). V was pared by 4 bases and J by 2 bases, with 11 bases between. CDR1 and CDR2 (germline): ENHRY, SYGVKD. The CDR3 runs to 14 residues. The CDR3 sequence is CAISGLKGQETQYF. The CDR3 nucleotides are TGTGCCATCAGTGGTCTTAAGGGGCAAGAGACCCAGTACTTC.

Ten or more counts support this clonotype. This chain uses TRBV27 with TRBJ2-7; TRBD1 aligns across 7 bases. Germline V gene sequence: CDR1 MNHEY, CDR2 SMNVEV (reference sequence). The J segment lost 7 bases and the V segment lost 3 bases, leaving 9 bases of the junction unmatched. This CDR3 region has 14 residues. CDR3 in amino acids: CASSFGLARGEQYF. The CDR3 DNA is TGTGCCAGCAGTTTCGGGCTAGCCAGGGGGGAGCAGTACTTC.

This clonotype was seen many times. This sequence joins TRBV7-9 and TRBJ1-2; D is unclear. Looked up from germline, CDR1 is SEHNR and CDR2 is FQNEAQ (reference sequence). CDR3 size: 16 residues. V lost 5 bases and J lost 14, with 30 bases in between. The CDR3 coding sequence is TGTGCCAGCAGCAGCCCACGCATGGACCGACGGCGGCTATGGACCTTC. This codes for CASSSPRMDRRRLWTF.

The sample holds many counts of this clonotype. The rearrangement joins TRBV7-6 to TRBJ2-5; possibly TRBD1 or TRBD2 for D (5 bases each). The CDR3 extends over 16 amino acids. Germline loops: CDR1 SGHVS, CDR2 FNYEAQ. V lost 2 bases to trimming and J lost 3 bases, with 16 bases between them. CDR3 residues: CASSLTRKTAEETQYF. The CDR3 DNA reads TGTGCCAGCAGCTTAACCCGAAAGACAGCGGAAGAGACCCAGTACTTC.

This clonotype was recorded many times. This chain connects TRBV19 to TRBJ1-2; D unresolved. In germline, CDR1 is LNHDA, CDR2 SQIVND (reference sequence). V shed 3 bases and J shed 4 bases, with 9 bases lying between them. The CDR3 loop spans 13 amino acids. CDR3 sequence: CASSIGRTYGYTF. The CDR3 bases are TGTGCCAGTAGTATCGGGAGGACCTATGGCTACACCTTC.

Turning to this clonotype: Just one base apart from a much larger clone, this may be a read error. This chain joins TRBV30 and TRBJ1-6; a weak D match, TRBD1 (6 bases). The length of the CDR3 is 14 residues. Germline V gene sequence: CDR1 GTSNPN, CDR2 SVGIG (reference sequence). The CDR3 protein is CTWSPGVPGSPLHF. CDR3 coding DNA: TGTACCTGGAGTCCAGGGGTCCCCGGTTCACCCCTCCACTTT.

This clonotype has more than one count but fewer than ten. The chain has TRBV6-8 and TRBJ1-2; the match to TRBD1 covers 9 bases. V dropped 6 bases and J dropped 5; count of bases not matched to a gene: 7. From germline, CDR1 is MNHGY and CDR2 SAAAGT. This CDR3 has 14 amino acids. CDR3 residues: CASRGDRVIYGYTF. The CDR3 DNA is TGTGCCAGCAGGGGGGACAGGGTAATATATGGCTACACCTTC.

A remark on this clonotype: With a much larger clone just one base away, this may be a read error. J is TRBJ1-5 and V is TRBV6-1; D gene ambiguous. Germline lookup yields CDR1 MNHNS and CDR2 SASEGT. The CDR3 covers 13 residues. The CDR3 region has the DNA TGTGCCAGCAGTGACAGGTGGAATCAGCCCCGGCATTTT. It translates to CASSDRWNQPRHF.

This clonotype was counted between two and nine times. The chain combines TRBV9 with TRBJ2-3; 9 nucleotides line up with TRBD2. The germline CDR1 and CDR2 sequences are SGDLS and YYNGEE. The CDR3 covers 15 residues. With 2 bases clipped from V and 4 bases from J, the junction kept 5 bases outside the gene matches. The CDR3 spells CASSVGGGAPDTQYF. In DNA, the CDR3 is TGTGCCAGCAGCGTTGGCGGGGGGGCCCCAGATACGCAGTATTTT.

The chain links TRBV5-4 to TRBJ2-7, with D perhaps TRBD2 (5 bases). The germline V gene encodes CDR1 SGHNT and CDR2 YYREEE (reference sequence). The length of the CDR3 is 15 residues. V was pared by 1 base and J by 2 bases, with 13 bases between. The DNA of the CDR3 is TGTGCCAGCAGCTTGAGCTCGGGGAGCACCTACGAGCAGTACTTC. Translation: CASSLSSGSTYEQYF.

This clonotype was picked up a small number of times. This chain links TRBV27 with TRBJ2-2, with D tentatively TRBD1 (5 bases). This CDR3 region has 15 residues. V lost 7 bases and J lost 5, with 17 bases in between. CDR1 is MNHEY, CDR2 SMNVEV, per germline (reference sequence). CDR3 sequence (DNA): TGTGCCAGCAACACGCCGGTCAGGGTAACCGGGGAGCTGTTTTTT. Translation: CASNTPVRVTGELFF.

This clonotype has ten or more counts. This chain links TRBV12-3 or TRBV12-4 with TRBJ2-2; TRBD1 matches at 11 bases. CDR3 length equals 15 residues. V shed 5 bases and J 4 bases; nucleotides not matched to a gene: 3. CDR3 DNA: TGTGCCAGCAGTATCGGGACAGGGGGCACCGGGGAGCTGTTTTTT. This gives the protein CASSIGTGGTGELFF.

This clonotype came up many times. The rearrangement joins TRBV19 to TRBJ1-5; D is possibly TRBD1 (6 bases). Germline V gene sequence: CDR1 LNHDA, CDR2 SQIVND (reference sequence). V was clipped by 5 bases and J by 4 bases, with 21 bases between them. CDR3 length: 17 residues. CDR3 nucleotide sequence: TGTGCCAGTAGTCCAGGGGATCCCGCTTTGAGAAATCAGCCCCAGCATTTT. Translating gives CASSPGDPALRNQPQHF.

This clonotype was observed at least ten times. CDR3 nucleotides: TGTGCCAGCAGTTTGTCACAGGGCGGCCAGCCCCAGCATTTT. The encoded protein is CASSLSQGGQPQHF. This chain links TRBV12-3 or TRBV12-4 with TRBJ1-5; D is perhaps TRBD1 (6 bases). Trimming removed 3 bases from V and 7 bases from J, with 13 bases in between. The length of the CDR3 is 14 residues.

This clonotype was recorded at least ten times. The chain has TRBV20-1 and TRBJ2-1; D might be TRBD2 (5 bases). Looked up from germline, CDR1 is DFQATT and CDR2 is SNEGSKA (reference sequence). The CDR3 covers 10 residues. CDR3 sequence reads: CIVGDNEQFF. The CDR3, as DNA: TGCATCGTCGGGGACAATGAGCAGTTCTTC.